Presented here are 2 T cell receptor beta chains from one specimen sequenced in a study of cytomegalovirus exposure and HLA in healthy donors. The PCR made use of 60 Vbeta and 13 Jbeta primers. Data came from immunoSEQ multiplex PCR; TCRdb stores just in-frame clones and leaves some out. The sample holds approximately 150,000 clones; about 80% are singletons and the top ten take about 4.4%. The specimen sequenced was PBMCs. The receptor set was obtained from a man in his forties in good health and CMV-seronegative.

This clone appeared a single time. This chain joins TRBV9 and TRBJ2-3; 7 nucleotides align to TRBD1. The CDR3 has 15 residues. Germline CDR1 SGDLS, CDR2 YYNGEE. The trim removed 1 base at V and 3 bases at J, leaving 5 bases unmatched. This CDR3 reads CASSVQGERTDTQYF. The CDR3 coding sequence is TGTGCCAGCAGCGTACAGGGGGAGAGAACAGATACGCAGTATTTT.

V usage is TRBV15 and J usage is TRBJ2-7; 7 positions match TRBD1. The ends lost 0 bases at V and 8 bases at J; junction bases unmatched: 10. This CDR3 contains 15 residues. Germline CDR1 is LNHNV and CDR2 is YYDKDF (reference sequence). The CDR3 region is CATSREGQNLGQQYF. CDR3 in DNA: TGTGCCACCAGCAGAGAGGGACAGAACCTTGGACAGCAGTACTTC.